This T cell receptor (beta chain) derives from a study of T cells after yellow fever vaccination. Study-wide background: Low-cell-number fractions underwent preparation using SMART-Seq v4 Ultra Low Input.

5'RACE template switching generated TCR cDNA, adding a universal primer site and UMIs. TCRdb reprocessed the 5' RACE reads via MiXCR and lists one record per CDR3 protein. In the table there are hundreds of thousands of distinct CDR3 sequences, roughly 3.5% of which are singletons. In its sample, this clonotype was seen a few times. Its antigen is not identified. Study-wide results and caveats: Weaker overall was a secondary response that nonetheless peaked faster, on day 5 versus 15.

Sequencing used PBMCs, obtained on the day of the yellow fever booster vaccination. The origin of this receptor is a man younger than 35 who received the YFV17D yellow fever vaccine.

The CDR3 DNA sequence: TGCAGTGCTCGCAGTACCTACGAGCAGTACGTC. Its translation: CSARSTYEQYV. The chain employs TRBV20-1 and TRBJ2-7, with unresolved D. The CDR3 has 11 amino acids. CDR1 DFQATT and CDR2 SNEGSKA come from the germline V gene (reference sequence). V shed 5 bases and J shed 2 bases, with 7 bases lying between them.